These 18 T cell receptor beta chains originate from one sample sequenced in a study of cytomegalovirus exposure and HLA in healthy donors. The PCR contained 60 Vbeta and 13 Jbeta primers. This table comes from immunoSEQ multiplex PCR, and its TCRdb copy is limited to in-frame clones, with some not included. The sample data list some 75,000 clones. The sequencing sample was made of PBMCs. These receptors all come from a female donor in good health and CMV-seropositive.

J is TRBJ1-4 and V is TRBV28; no clear D gene. Deletions cut 4 bases from V and 8 bases from J, with 8 bases between. The CDR3 contains 12 residues. Per the germline V gene, CDR1 is MDHEN and CDR2 is SYDVKM. CDR3 loop: CASSSGWEKLFF. The DNA for the CDR3 is TGTGCCAGCAGTTCGGGGTGGGAAAAACTGTTTTTT.

The genes are TRBV27 and TRBJ1-1, with D possibly TRBD1 on 6 matching bases. Trimming removed 3 bases from V and 1 base from J, with 9 bases in between. This CDR3 spans 14 amino acids. Germline lookup yields CDR1 MNHEY and CDR2 SMNVEV (reference sequence). The CDR3 spells CASSFAQGNTEAFF. DNA of the CDR3: TGTGCCAGCAGTTTTGCACAGGGGAACACTGAAGCTTTCTTT.

The rearrangement links TRBV19 to TRBJ1-5; D might be TRBD1 (5 bases). The germline V and J ends were trimmed by 3 bases and 5 bases, with 17 bases remaining between them. CDR1 and CDR2 from the germline V gene are LNHDA and SQIVND (reference sequence). The CDR3 totals 16 residues. In DNA form, the CDR3 reads TGTGCCAGTAGTATCCCCGGGGGTGTGTGGGATCAGCCCCAGCATTTT. It translates to CASSIPGGVWDQPQHF.

The V gene is TRBV9, the J gene TRBJ2-2, with TRBD2 matching over 9 bases. Per the germline V gene, CDR1 is SGDLS and CDR2 is YYNGEE. V lost 0 bases and J lost 6; bases outside the gene matches: 9. CDR3 length equals 17 residues. CDR3 bases: TGTGCCAGCAGCGTAGAAGGCGGGAGGGCAGTGGCCGGGGAGCTGTTTTTT. It yields the protein CASSVEGGRAVAGELFF.

The gene calls are TRBV6-6 and TRBJ2-7, with 9 bases that match TRBD1. V trimming: 5 bases; J trimming: 6 bases; junction bases outside the gene matches: 11. The CDR3 runs 15 residues. From germline, CDR1 is MNHNY and CDR2 SVGAGI (reference sequence). Here the CDR3 DNA reads TGTGCCAGCAGTCATCAAGCCGGGACAGGGCCCGAGCAGTACTTC. It encodes CASSHQAGTGPEQYF.

The chain links TRBV6-6 to TRBJ2-7; 7 bases fit TRBD2. The germline V gene encodes CDR1 MNHNY and CDR2 SVGAGI (reference sequence). The junction had 6 bases not matched to a gene; V was cut back by 2 bases and J by 5 bases. This CDR3 spans 14 amino acids. The CDR3 nucleotides read TGTGCCAGCAGTTACCCGGGCGGGAGCCACGAGCAGTACTTC. Its protein product is CASSYPGGSHEQYF.

CDR3: CASSPSTGSQVYNEQFF. Written as DNA, the CDR3 is TGTGCCAGCTCACCGTCCACAGGGAGCCAGGTGTACAATGAGCAGTTCTTC. The chain couples TRBV18 to TRBJ2-1; weak D call: TRBD1 (6 bases). CDR1 and CDR2 from the germline V gene are KGHSH and LQKENI. This CDR3 has 17 residues. The germline V and J ends were trimmed by 3 bases and 4 bases, with 19 bases remaining between them.

The rearrangement joins TRBV6-6 to TRBJ1-1; the D gene is possibly TRBD1 (5 bases). This CDR3 comprises 14 residues. The V gene lost 0 bases and the J gene lost 1 base, with 6 bases spanning the gap. Germline CDR1 is MNHNY and CDR2 is SVGAGI (reference sequence). The CDR3 protein is CASSYSRGNTEAFF. The DNA of the CDR3 is TGTGCCAGCAGTTACTCAAGGGGGAACACTGAAGCTTTCTTT.

This chain joins TRBV4-3 and TRBJ1-2; 9 bases fit TRBD1. There are 16 residues in the CDR3. Trimming at V came to 4 bases and at J to 4 bases, leaving 10 bases not matched to a gene. Germline loops: CDR1 LGHNA, CDR2 YSLEER. The CDR3 DNA reads TGCGCCAGCAGCCGAGAAGACAGGGGGGACGTCTATGGCTACACCTTC. Residues: CASSREDRGDVYGYTF.

The chain has TRBV27 and TRBJ1-5; 10 nucleotides line up with TRBD1. Germline V CDR1 and CDR2: MNHEY, SMNVEV (reference sequence). The CDR3 extends over 15 amino acids. J gave up 6 bases and V 10 bases, and 12 bases lay outside the gene matches. The CDR3 spells CATSETGGRVQPQHF. The DNA of the CDR3 is TGTGCCACCTCTGAGACAGGGGGCAGAGTTCAGCCCCAGCATTTT.

This sequence joins TRBV4-2 and TRBJ2-7, with 12 positions matching TRBD2. The CDR3 loop spans 16 amino acids. Germline lookup yields CDR1 LGHNA and CDR2 YNFKEQ. V trimming: 4 bases; J trimming: 3 bases; junction bases outside the gene matches: 7. The CDR3 protein is CASSPLTSGRDYEQYF. In DNA, the CDR3 is TGTGCCAGCAGCCCCCTGACTAGCGGGAGAGACTACGAGCAGTACTTC.

The CDR3 is CASSADRATYGYTF. The CDR3, as DNA: TGTGCCAGCAGTGCGGACAGGGCAACCTATGGCTACACCTTC. This chain connects TRBV6-6 to TRBJ1-2; TRBD1 matches at 8 bases. The CDR3 is 14 amino acids. Losses at the gene ends were 5 bases for V and 4 bases for J; bases not matched to a gene: 6. CDR1 MNHNY and CDR2 SVGAGI come from the germline V gene (reference sequence).

The rearrangement links TRBV6-1 to TRBJ2-1, with 11 bases identical to TRBD2. This CDR3 contains 14 residues. From germline, CDR1 is MNHNS and CDR2 SASEGT. V was clipped by 10 bases and J by 2 bases; unmatched bases: 4. CDR3 amino acids: CATSGLAAYNEQFF. CDR3 sequence (DNA): TGTGCCACCTCGGGACTAGCGGCCTACAATGAGCAGTTCTTC.

V usage is TRBV4-3 and J usage is TRBJ2-3, with 12 bases aligning to TRBD2. The CDR3 sequence is 16 residues long. The V segment lost 1 base and the J segment 6 bases; nucleotides outside the gene matches: 5. The germline gives CDR1 LGHNA, CDR2 YSLEER. CDR3 residues: CASSQGSSGGADTQYF. In DNA, the CDR3 is TGCGCCAGCAGCCAAGGGTCTAGCGGGGGGGCCGATACGCAGTATTTT.

DNA for the CDR3: TGTGCCAGCCGAACAGGGGGCGCGGTCGGGGAGCTGTTTTTT. It encodes CASRTGGAVGELFF. This chain joins TRBV7-2 and TRBJ2-2; 9 bases line up with TRBD1. Germline CDR1 SGHTA, CDR2 FQGNSA. V lost 8 bases to trimming and J lost 7 bases; unmatched junction nucleotides: 8. This CDR3 contains 14 residues.

CDR3 amino acids: CASSLDGTSGSYEQYF. The CDR3 DNA reads TGTGCCAGCAGCTTGGACGGGACTAGCGGGAGCTACGAGCAGTACTTC. V usage is TRBV7-2 and J usage is TRBJ2-7; TRBD2 matches at 14 bases. Germline-derived CDR1 and CDR2 are SGHTA and FQGNSA. The CDR3 sequence is 16 residues long. Trimming cost V 3 bases and J 3 bases; bases outside gene matches: 4.

The V gene is TRBV19, the J gene TRBJ1-2, with TRBD1 matching 8 bases. Trimming cost V 5 bases and J 4 bases; bases outside gene matches: 6. The CDR3 covers 14 residues. The germline gives CDR1 LNHDA, CDR2 SQIVND (reference sequence). The CDR3 protein is CASSPTGDAYGYTF. The CDR3, as DNA: TGTGCCAGTAGTCCGACAGGGGATGCCTATGGCTACACCTTC.

V usage is TRBV30 and J usage is TRBJ2-3, with D hard to call. The CDR3 contains 15 residues. Germline V gives CDR1 GTSNPN, CDR2 SVGIG (reference sequence). V gave up 2 bases and J gave up 1 base, with 13 bases separating them. In DNA, the CDR3 is TGTGCCTGGAGTTTCCCAGCGATTGGCACAGATACGCAGTATTTT. Residues: CAWSFPAIGTDTQYF.